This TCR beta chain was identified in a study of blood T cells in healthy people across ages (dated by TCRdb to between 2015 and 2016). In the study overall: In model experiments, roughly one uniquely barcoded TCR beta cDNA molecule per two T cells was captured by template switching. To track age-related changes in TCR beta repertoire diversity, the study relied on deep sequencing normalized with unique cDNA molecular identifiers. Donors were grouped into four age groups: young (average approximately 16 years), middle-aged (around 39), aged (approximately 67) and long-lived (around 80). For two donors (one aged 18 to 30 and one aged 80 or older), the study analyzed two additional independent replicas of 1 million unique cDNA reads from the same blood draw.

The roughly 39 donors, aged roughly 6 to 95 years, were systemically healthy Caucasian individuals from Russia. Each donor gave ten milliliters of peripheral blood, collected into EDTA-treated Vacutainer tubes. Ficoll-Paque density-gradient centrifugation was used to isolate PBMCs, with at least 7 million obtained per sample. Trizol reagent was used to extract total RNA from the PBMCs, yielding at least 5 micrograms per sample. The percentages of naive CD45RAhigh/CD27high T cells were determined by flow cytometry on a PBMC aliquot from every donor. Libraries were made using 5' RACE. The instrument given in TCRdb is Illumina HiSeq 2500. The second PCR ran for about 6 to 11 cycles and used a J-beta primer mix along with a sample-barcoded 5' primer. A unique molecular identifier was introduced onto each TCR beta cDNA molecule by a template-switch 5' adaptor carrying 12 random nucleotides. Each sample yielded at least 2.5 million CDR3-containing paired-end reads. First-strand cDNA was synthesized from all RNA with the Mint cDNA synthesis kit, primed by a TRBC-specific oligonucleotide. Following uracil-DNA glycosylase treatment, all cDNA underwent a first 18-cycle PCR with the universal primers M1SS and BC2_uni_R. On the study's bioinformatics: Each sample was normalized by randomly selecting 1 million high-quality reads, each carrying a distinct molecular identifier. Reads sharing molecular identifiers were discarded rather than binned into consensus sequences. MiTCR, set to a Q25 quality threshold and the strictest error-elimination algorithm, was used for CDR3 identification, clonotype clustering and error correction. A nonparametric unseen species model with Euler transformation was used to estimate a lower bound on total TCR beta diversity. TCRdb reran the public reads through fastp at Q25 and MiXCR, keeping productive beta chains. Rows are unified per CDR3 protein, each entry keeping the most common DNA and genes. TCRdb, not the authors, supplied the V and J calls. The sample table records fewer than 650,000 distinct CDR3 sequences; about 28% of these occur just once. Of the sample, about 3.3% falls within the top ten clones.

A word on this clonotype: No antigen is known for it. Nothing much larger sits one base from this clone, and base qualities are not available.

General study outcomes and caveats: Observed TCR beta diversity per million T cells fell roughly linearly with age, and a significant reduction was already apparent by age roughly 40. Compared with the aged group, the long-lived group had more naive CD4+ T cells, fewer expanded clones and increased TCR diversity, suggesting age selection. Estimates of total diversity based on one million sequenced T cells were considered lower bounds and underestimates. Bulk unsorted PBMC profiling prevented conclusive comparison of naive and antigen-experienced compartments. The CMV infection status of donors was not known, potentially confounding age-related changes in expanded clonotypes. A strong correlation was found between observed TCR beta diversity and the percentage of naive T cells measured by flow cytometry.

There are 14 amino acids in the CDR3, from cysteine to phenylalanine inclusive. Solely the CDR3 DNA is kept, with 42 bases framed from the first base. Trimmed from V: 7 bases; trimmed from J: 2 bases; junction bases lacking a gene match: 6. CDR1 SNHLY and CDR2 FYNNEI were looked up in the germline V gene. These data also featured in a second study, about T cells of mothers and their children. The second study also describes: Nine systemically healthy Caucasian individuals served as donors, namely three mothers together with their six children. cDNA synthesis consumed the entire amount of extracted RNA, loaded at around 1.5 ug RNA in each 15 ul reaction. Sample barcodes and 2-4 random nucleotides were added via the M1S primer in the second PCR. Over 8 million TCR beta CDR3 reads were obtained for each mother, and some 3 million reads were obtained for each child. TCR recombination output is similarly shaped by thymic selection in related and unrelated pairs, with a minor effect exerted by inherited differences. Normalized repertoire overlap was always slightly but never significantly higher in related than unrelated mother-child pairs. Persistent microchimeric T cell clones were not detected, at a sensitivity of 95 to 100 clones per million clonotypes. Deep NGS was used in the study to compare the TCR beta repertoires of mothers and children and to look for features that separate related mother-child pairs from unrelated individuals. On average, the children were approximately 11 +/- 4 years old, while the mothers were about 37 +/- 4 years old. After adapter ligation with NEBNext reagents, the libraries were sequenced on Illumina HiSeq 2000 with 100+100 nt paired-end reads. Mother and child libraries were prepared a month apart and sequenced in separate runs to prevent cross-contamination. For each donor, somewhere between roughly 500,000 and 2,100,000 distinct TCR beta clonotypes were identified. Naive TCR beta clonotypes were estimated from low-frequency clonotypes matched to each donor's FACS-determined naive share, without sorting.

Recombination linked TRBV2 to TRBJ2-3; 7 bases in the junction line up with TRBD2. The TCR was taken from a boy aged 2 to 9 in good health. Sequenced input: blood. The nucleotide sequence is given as TGTGCCAGCACTCTTCGGGACTACACAGATACGCAGTATTTT. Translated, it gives CASTLRDYTDTQYF.